Listed below are T cell receptor beta chains from one sample, sequenced in a study of blood T cell repertoires in COVID-19. Assay used: immunoSEQ multiplex PCR; TCRdb lists only in-frame clones, some missing. Among roughly 80,000 clones listed, 70% to 90% were seen once. Sample: peripheral blood. The receptors were gathered from a woman of 80 years or more with acute or convalescent COVID-19. Both conserved end residues are part of each CDR3. Fields, in order: CDR3 DNA, CDR3 protein, clone size, D gene, J gene, V gene. D genes are given only for firm matches. Clone size appears in some rows only: once, few, many, or a class for an expanded clone.

TGTGCCAGCAGCTTAGGGGGCTCTGGAAACACCATATATTTT CASSLGGSGNTIYF NA NA TRBJ1-3 TRBV5-4
TGTGCCAGCAGCCAAGAATCCCTCCGGTGGACCCAGTACTTC CASSQESLRWTQYF once NA TRBJ2-5 TRBV3-1/TRBV3-2
TGTGCCAGCAGTGACGGGGCTGGGGCCAACGTCCTGACTTTC CASSDGAGANVLTF NA NA TRBJ2-6 TRBV6-1
TGCGCCAGCAGCCAAGATCCGGGACAGGGGGCCTACGAGCAGTACTTC CASSQDPGQGAYEQYF NA TRBD1 TRBJ2-7 TRBV4-3
TGTGCCAGCACACCGGGACTAGCGAGAGGGGTAGATACGCAGTATTTT CASTPGLARGVDTQYF NA TRBD2 TRBJ2-3 TRBV2
TGTGCCAGCAGTTTAGAGGAGCGGGAGTGGGACACCGGGGAGCTGTTTTTT CASSLEEREWDTGELFF NA TRBD2 TRBJ2-2 TRBV27
TGTGCCAGCACTTCCGCGGGGGGAGGCACTGAAGCTTTCTTT CASTSAGGGTEAFF NA NA TRBJ1-1 TRBV6-5
TGCAGCGCACGACAGGGAAACGGGCCCACTGAAGCTTTCTTT CSARQGNGPTEAFF NA TRBD1 TRBJ1-1 TRBV29-1
TGTGCCAGCAGTGAAAGGGGGGGGACGAGCTCCTACAATGAGCAGTTCTTC CASSERGGTSSYNEQFF NA NA TRBJ2-1 TRBV6-1
TGTGCCAGCAGCTTCCGAGGGAATACGCAGTATTTT CASSFRGNTQYF NA NA TRBJ2-3 TRBV11-2
TGTGCCTGGAGTGTACTAGCGGGGGGACAAGAGACCCAGTACTTC CAWSVLAGGQETQYF NA TRBD2 TRBJ2-5 TRBV30
TGTGCCAGCAGCTTACCGGGACAGGGGCACAACGAGCAGTACTTC CASSLPGQGHNEQYF NA TRBD1 TRBJ2-7 TRBV5-4
TGTGCCAGCAGCCTCCTCCAGGGAGGCTATGGCTACACCTTC CASSLLQGGYGYTF NA NA TRBJ1-2 TRBV16
TGTGCCAGCAGCTTAAGGGGTGTCCCCTACAATGAGCAGTTCTTC CASSLRGVPYNEQFF NA NA TRBJ2-1 TRBV5-6
TGTGCCAGCAGCTCACAGGCCCTCGGGAGCAATCAGCCCCAGCATTTT CASSSQALGSNQPQHF NA NA TRBJ1-5 TRBV7-2